The clone carrying this T cell receptor (beta chain) has at least ten counts. Its antigen is unknown. The V gene's germline CDR1 is MDHEN and CDR2 SYDVKM. V shed 5 bases and J shed 7 bases, with 17 bases lying between them. The CDR3 runs 14 residues. Molecular barcoded adaptors covering alpha/delta and beta/gamma chains were used on about 390 ng RNA. TCRdb recomputed calls from the reads with MiXCR, one row per CDR3 protein. The table shows 57,000 or so distinct CDR3 sequences, with about 19% occurring only once. The data stem from a study of read filtering for tumor transcriptome and immune sequencing. Turning to the study itself: Among patients, approximately 17 were male and more than 12 female, aged about 45 to 85 (mean about 69). RNA-seq yielded only roughly 75 to 1,400 TCR reads, IR-seq about 4 to 10.27 million. Study-level findings and limits: IR-seq and RNA-seq agreed better without single-read clonotypes.

V and J are TRBV28 and TRBJ1-1, with D perhaps TRBD1 (5 bases). Sequenced: a population of CD138-negative cells sorted from bone marrow. This TCR derives from a donor aged 40 or over with multiple myeloma. The chain's CDR3 is CASSPRQTRLEAFF. CDR3 DNA: TGTGCCAGCAGTCCTCGACAGACACGACTTGAAGCTTTCTTT.